The 30 T cell receptor beta chains below come from one sample, sequenced in a study of CXCR3-negative and CXCR3-positive naive CD8 T cells. Study conclusions and caveats: Compared with CXCR3-negative naive cells, CXCR3-positive naive cells showed more hydrophobic TRB CDR3s.

These receptors have no known antigen. UMI-labeled 5' RACE yielded the TRB cDNA libraries. TCRdb reprocessed the 5' RACE reads and stores each CDR3 protein as one record, lacking DNA. This sample contains under 150,000 distinct CDR3 sequences. The sample comprised naive CXCR3+ CD8+ T cells from blood. Subset noted: CD45RO-CCR7+CD27+CD95- naive CD8+ T cells expressing CXCR3 (TNR3+). The receptor set was obtained from a human donor in good health. Some clones in this sample may be carry-over from other donors' samples.

CDR3 region: CASSTWGYGRAYNERFF. The rearrangement links TRBV23-1 to TRBJ2-1; the TCRdb call, TRBD2, lacks DNA for checking. TRBV23-1 is noted as an ORF with a role that remains uncertain. This CDR3 has 17 amino acids.

The chain employs TRBV6-5 and TRBJ1-1; the D call from TCRdb, TRBD1, cannot be confirmed without DNA. This CDR3 comprises 12 residues. CDR1 MNHEY and CDR2 SVGAGI come from the germline V gene. The CDR3 here is CASSQGATEAFF.

The rearrangement links TRBV7-9 to TRBJ2-7; checking the TCRdb D call of TRBD1 is not possible without DNA. CDR3 length: 14 residues. Germline values: CDR1 SEHNR, CDR2 FQNEAQ (reference sequence). The CDR3: CASSFGGQAYEQYF. Filled out from reference TRBV7-9 and TRBJ2-7, the complete variable domain reads DTGVSQNPRHKITKRGQNVTFRCDPISEHNRLYWYRQTLGQGPEFLTYFQNEAQLEKSRLLSDRFSAERPKGSFSTLEIQRTEQGDSAMYLCASSFGGQAYEQYFGPGTRLTVT.

The chain uses TRBV12-3 or TRBV12-4 and TRBJ2-1; the TRBD2 assignment by TCRdb is unverifiable without DNA. This CDR3 region has 16 residues. The CDR3 protein is CASSPTAGKDPNEQFF.

The chain has TRBV28 and TRBJ2-7; TCRdb gives TRBD1 as the D gene, but with no DNA this cannot be confirmed. Germline V gene lookup returns CDR1 MDHEN and CDR2 SYDVKM. The CDR3 covers 13 residues. The CDR3 here is CASSPGFSYEQYF. The full variable domain, with the rest looked up from reference TRBV28 and TRBJ2-7, is DVKVTQSSRYLVKRTGEKVFLECVQDMDHENMFWYRQDPGLGLRLIYFSYDVKMKEKGDIPEGYSVSREKKERFSLILESASTNQTSMYLCASSPGFSYEQYFGPGTRLTVT.

The chain links TRBV12-3 or TRBV12-4 to TRBJ2-1; the TRBD1 assignment by TCRdb is unverifiable without DNA. CDR3 length equals 14 residues. CDR3: CASSLKSGGNEQFF.

V gene TRBV29-1 combines with J gene TRBJ2-7. CDR3 length: 14 residues. Germline V CDR1 and CDR2: SQVTM, ANQGSEA. CDR3 sequence reads: CSVETSVGSYEQYF.

CDR3 residues: CSARAGPRSLNTEAFF. The chain combines TRBV20-1 with TRBJ1-1; as DNA is missing, the TRBD1 call by TCRdb cannot be tested. The V gene's germline CDR1 is DFQATT and CDR2 SNEGSKA (reference sequence). This CDR3 spans 16 amino acids.

The CDR3 protein is CASSFLMDTGELFF. V is TRBV7-9 and J is TRBJ2-2. The germline CDR1 and CDR2 sequences are SEHNR and FQNEAQ (reference sequence). This CDR3 is 14 amino acids long.

The chain links TRBV13 to TRBJ2-1. The germline gives CDR1 PRHDT, CDR2 FYEKMQ (reference sequence). The CDR3 sequence is 12 residues long. The CDR3 sequence: CASSWSVDEQFF.

The rearrangement joins TRBV7-3 to TRBJ1-1. This CDR3 comprises 13 residues. Germline loops: CDR1 SGHTA, CDR2 FQGTGA. This CDR3 is CASSFGWNTEAFF.

The V gene is TRBV27, the J gene TRBJ1-5. The CDR3 spans 13 residues. The V gene's germline CDR1 is MNHEY and CDR2 SMNVEV (reference sequence). The CDR3 reads CASSLIGYQPQHF.

This sequence joins TRBV20-1 and TRBJ2-7; the TCRdb D gene call, TRBD1, has no DNA to confirm it. The CDR3 is made up of 13 amino acids. Germline V gene lookup returns CDR1 DFQATT and CDR2 SNEGSKA (reference sequence). CDR3 sequence: CSARQGPRHEQYF.

The rearrangement joins TRBV4-1 to TRBJ2-2. CDR1 is MGHRA and CDR2 is YSYEKL in the germline V gene. There are 12 residues in the CDR3. CDR3 sequence: CASSPLSGELFF.

The chain links TRBV9 to TRBJ2-3. CDR3 length: 15 amino acids. Looked up from germline, CDR1 is SGDLS and CDR2 is YYNGEE. The CDR3 loop is CASSVGPNTQDTQYF.

The chain links TRBV29-1 to TRBJ2-7; TCRdb gives TRBD2 as the D gene, but with no DNA this cannot be confirmed. CDR3 size: 16 residues. Germline lookup yields CDR1 SQVTM and CDR2 ANQGSEA. The chain's CDR3 is CSVVSSTSGLSYEQYF.

The chain links TRBV6-6 to TRBJ2-3. Germline loops: CDR1 MNHNY, CDR2 SVGAGI (reference sequence). The CDR3 loop spans 14 amino acids. The CDR3 sequence is CASSYRLATDTQYF.

The genes are TRBV19 and TRBJ2-2; TCRdb picks TRBD1, but there is no DNA to check that call. CDR1 is LNHDA and CDR2 is SQIVND in the germline V gene (reference sequence). The CDR3 runs 13 residues. CDR3 protein: CASRPWDTGELFF.

The rearrangement joins TRBV7-2 to TRBJ1-5; TCRdb outputs TRBD1, but without DNA this stays unchecked. This CDR3 is 16 amino acids long. CDR1 is SGHTA and CDR2 is FQGNSA in the germline V gene. The CDR3 sequence: CASSSFTGTLNQPQHF.

The chain couples TRBV4-3 to TRBJ2-1; TCRdb's assignment of TRBD2 cannot be checked, as there is no DNA. Per the germline V gene, CDR1 is LGHNA and CDR2 is YSLEER. CDR3 length equals 17 residues. CDR3 loop: CASSQDPGLATDNEQFF.

The chain uses TRBV7-8 and TRBJ1-5; TCRdb proposes TRBD1, but this gene call is untestable without DNA. The CDR3 length is 14 residues. The germline V gene has CDR1 SGHVS and CDR2 FQNEAQ. CDR3 loop: CASMTEASNQPQHF. Drawing the rest from reference TRBV7-8 and TRBJ1-5, the complete variable domain is GAGVSQSPRYKVAKRGQDVALRCDPISGHVSLFWYQQALGQGPEFLTYFQNEAQLDKSGLPSDRFFAERPEGSVSTLKIQRTQQEDSAVYLCASMTEASNQPQHFGDGTRLSIL.

The genes are TRBV7-9 and TRBJ2-7; the TCRdb call, TRBD1, lacks DNA for checking. The CDR3 is 14 amino acids. Looked up from germline, CDR1 is SEHNR and CDR2 is FQNEAQ (reference sequence). CDR3 region: CASSYGQGYYEQYF.

The chain uses TRBV4-1 and TRBJ1-5. Looked up from germline, CDR1 is MGHRA and CDR2 is YSYEKL. The CDR3 sequence is 14 residues long. The CDR3 region is CASSLDRNNQPQHF.

This chain connects TRBV28 to TRBJ2-7; TCRdb outputs TRBD1, but without DNA this stays unchecked. CDR3 size: 18 residues. Per germline, CDR1 MDHEN and CDR2 SYDVKM. The CDR3 loop is CASSSPLLRGPGSYEQYF.

The chain carries TRBV10-2 and TRBJ2-1. The CDR3 runs 12 residues. CDR1 and CDR2 (germline): WSHSY, SAAADI. The CDR3 loop is CASSGRNNEQFF.

The rearrangement joins TRBV5-1 to TRBJ2-1; TCRdb picks TRBD1, but there is no DNA to check that call. The CDR3 consists of 15 residues. Germline assignment: CDR1 SGHRS and CDR2 YFSETQ. This CDR3 reads CASSFETVIDNEQFF.

The chain combines TRBV7-9 with TRBJ1-3. Per germline, CDR1 SEHNR and CDR2 FQNEAQ (reference sequence). This CDR3 spans 12 amino acids. CDR3 protein: CASSTDGNTIYF.

The chain employs TRBV12-3 or TRBV12-4 and TRBJ2-7. The CDR3 is made up of 15 amino acids. The CDR3 sequence: CASSVGLRLFHEQYF.

This rearrangement joins TRBV4-3 to TRBJ2-7. From germline, CDR1 is LGHNA and CDR2 YSLEER. CDR3 length: 15 residues. CDR3 amino acids: CASSQERGRSYEQYF.

The chain has TRBV5-1 and TRBJ1-2; TCRdb's D call of TRBD1 is untestable without DNA. CDR1 is SGHRS and CDR2 is YFSETQ in the germline V gene. The CDR3 has 13 residues. This CDR3 is CASSPPQGGGYTF.